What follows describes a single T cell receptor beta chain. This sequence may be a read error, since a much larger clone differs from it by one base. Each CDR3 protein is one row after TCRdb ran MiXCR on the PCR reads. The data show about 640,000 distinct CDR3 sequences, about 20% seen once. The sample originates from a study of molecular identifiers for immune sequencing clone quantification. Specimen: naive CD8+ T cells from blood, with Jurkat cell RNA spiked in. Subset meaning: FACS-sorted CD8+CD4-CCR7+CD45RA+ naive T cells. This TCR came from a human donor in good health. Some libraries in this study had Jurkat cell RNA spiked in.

As DNA, the CDR3 is TGTGCCAGCAGCTCTCTGTTAGTCTACGAGCAGTACTTC. It translates to CASSSLLVYEQYF. This chain connects TRBV7-9 to TRBJ2-7; no definite D call. V was trimmed by 4 bases and J by 3 bases, leaving 10 bases between them. This CDR3 is built from 13 residues. CDR1 and CDR2 from the germline V gene are SEHNR and FQNEAQ (reference sequence).